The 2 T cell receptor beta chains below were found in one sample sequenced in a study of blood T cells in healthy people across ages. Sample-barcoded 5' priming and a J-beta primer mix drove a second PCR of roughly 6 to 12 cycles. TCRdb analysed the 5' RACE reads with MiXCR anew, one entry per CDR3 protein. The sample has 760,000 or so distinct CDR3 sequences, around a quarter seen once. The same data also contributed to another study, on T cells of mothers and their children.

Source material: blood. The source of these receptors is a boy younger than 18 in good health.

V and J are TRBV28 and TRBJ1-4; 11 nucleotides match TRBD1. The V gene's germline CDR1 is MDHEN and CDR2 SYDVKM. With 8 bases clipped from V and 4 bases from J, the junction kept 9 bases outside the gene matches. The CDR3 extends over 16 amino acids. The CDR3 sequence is CASRGQGALDNEKLFF. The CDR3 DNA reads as TGTGCCAGCCGCGGACAGGGGGCGCTTGATAATGAAAAACTGTTTTTT.

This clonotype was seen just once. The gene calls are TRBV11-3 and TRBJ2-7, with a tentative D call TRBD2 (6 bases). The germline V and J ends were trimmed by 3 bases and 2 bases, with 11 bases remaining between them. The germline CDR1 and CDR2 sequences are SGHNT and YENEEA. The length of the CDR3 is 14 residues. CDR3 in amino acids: CASSFGDSTYEQYF. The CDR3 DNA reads TGTGCCAGCAGCTTCGGGGACTCCACCTACGAGCAGTACTTC.